Listed here is a single T cell receptor (beta chain). Its antigen is currently unknown. This record comes from a study of cytomegalovirus exposure and HLA in healthy donors. Study findings and constraints: Across donors, presence/absence analyses took sequencing depth to be roughly uniform.

PCR amplification relied on 60 Vbeta primers (plus 13 Jbeta primers). This table comes from immunoSEQ multiplex PCR, and its TCRdb copy is limited to in-frame clones, with some not included. Here the sample table reports roughly 62,000 clones. Germline-derived CDR1 and CDR2 are SEHNR and FQNEAQ (reference sequence). Deletions cut 5 bases from V and 0 bases from J, with 8 bases between. The CDR3 extends over 15 amino acids. J is TRBJ2-6 and V is TRBV7-9; TRBD2 is a possible D gene (6 bases). The sample taken for sequencing was PBMCs. The clonotype was recovered from a woman under 30 in good health and CMV-seronegative. CDR3: CASSPAGSGANVLTF. The DNA of the CDR3 is TGTGCCAGCAGCCCAGCGGGCTCTGGGGCCAACGTCCTGACTTTC. Complete variable domain (other parts from reference TRBV7-9 and TRBJ2-6): DTGVSQNPRHKITKRGQNVTFRCDPISEHNRLYWYRQTLGQGPEFLTYFQNEAQLEKSRLLSDRFSAERPKGSFSTLEIQRTEQGDSAMYLCASSPAGSGANVLTFGAGSRLTVL.